The 2 T cell receptor beta chains below come from one sample, sequenced in a study of blood T cell repertoires in COVID-19. The assay was immunoSEQ multiplex PCR, and TCRdb's table has in-frame clones only and misses some. The sample includes roughly 300,000 clones, about 92% of them seen just once. Sequencing was done on a sample of PBMCs or T cells enriched from blood (not recorded which). Receptors originate from a woman in her 30s who had recovered from COVID-19.

The DNA for the CDR3 is TGTGCCAGCAGCTTTGGACAGGGAGGCGAAAAACTGTTTTTT. This codes for CASSFGQGGEKLFF. V and J are TRBV6-5 and TRBJ1-4; 8 bases align to TRBD1. J gave up 8 bases and V 6 bases, and 8 bases lay outside the gene matches. Looked up from germline, CDR1 is MNHEY and CDR2 is SVGAGI. The CDR3 loop spans 14 amino acids.

The V call is TRBV28, the J call TRBJ1-2; tentative D call: TRBD1 (6 bases). CDR3 size: 11 residues. V gave up 6 bases and J gave up 8 bases, with 10 bases separating them. Germline lookup yields CDR1 MDHEN and CDR2 SYDVKM. In nucleotides, the CDR3 is TGTGCCAGCAGGAGACAGGCAGGCTACACCTTC. This sequence encodes CASRRQAGYTF.